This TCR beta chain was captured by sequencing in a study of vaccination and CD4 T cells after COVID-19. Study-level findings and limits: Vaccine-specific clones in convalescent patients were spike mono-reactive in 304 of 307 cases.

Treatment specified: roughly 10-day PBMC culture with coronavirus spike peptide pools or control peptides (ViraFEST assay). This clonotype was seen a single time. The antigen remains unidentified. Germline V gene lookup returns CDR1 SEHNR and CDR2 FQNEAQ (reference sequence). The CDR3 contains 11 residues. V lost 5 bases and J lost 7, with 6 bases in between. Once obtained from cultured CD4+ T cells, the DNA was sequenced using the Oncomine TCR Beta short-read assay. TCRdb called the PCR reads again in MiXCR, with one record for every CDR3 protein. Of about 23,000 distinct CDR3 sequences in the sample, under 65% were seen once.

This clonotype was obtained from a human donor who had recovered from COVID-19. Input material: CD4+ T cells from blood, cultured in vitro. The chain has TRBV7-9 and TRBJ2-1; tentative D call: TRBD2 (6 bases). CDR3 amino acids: CASSRGNEQFF. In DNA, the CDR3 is TGTGCCAGCAGCCGGGGGAATGAGCAGTTCTTC.